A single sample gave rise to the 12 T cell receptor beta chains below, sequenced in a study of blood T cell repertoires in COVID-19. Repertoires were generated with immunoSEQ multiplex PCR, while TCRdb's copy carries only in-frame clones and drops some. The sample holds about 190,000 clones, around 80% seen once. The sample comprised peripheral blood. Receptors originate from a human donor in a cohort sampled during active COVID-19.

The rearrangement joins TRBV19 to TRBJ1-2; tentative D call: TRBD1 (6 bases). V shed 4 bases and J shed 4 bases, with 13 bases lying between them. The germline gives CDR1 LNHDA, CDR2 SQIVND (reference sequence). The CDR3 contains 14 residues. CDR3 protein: CASSTVQGIYGYTF. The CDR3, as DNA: TGTGCCAGTAGTACTGTACAGGGAATCTATGGCTACACCTTC.

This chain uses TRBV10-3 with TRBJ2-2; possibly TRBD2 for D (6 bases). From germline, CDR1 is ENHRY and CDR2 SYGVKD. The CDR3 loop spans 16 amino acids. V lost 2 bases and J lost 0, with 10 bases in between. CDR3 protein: CAISEAGQTNTGELFF. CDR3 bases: TGTGCCATCAGTGAGGCGGGGCAGACGAACACCGGGGAGCTGTTTTTT.

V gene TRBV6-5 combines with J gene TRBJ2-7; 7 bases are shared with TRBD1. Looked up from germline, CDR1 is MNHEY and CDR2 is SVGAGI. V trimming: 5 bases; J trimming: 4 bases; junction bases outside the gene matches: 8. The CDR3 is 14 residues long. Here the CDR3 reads CASSPNRGRYEQYF. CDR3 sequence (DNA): TGTGCCAGCAGTCCTAACAGGGGACGGTACGAGCAGTACTTC.

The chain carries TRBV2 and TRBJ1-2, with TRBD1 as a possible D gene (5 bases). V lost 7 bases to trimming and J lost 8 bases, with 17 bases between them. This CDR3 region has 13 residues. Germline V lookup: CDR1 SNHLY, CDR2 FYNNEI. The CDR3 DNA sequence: TGTGCCAGCAAGGTAGGGGTGGCAGACGGCTACACCTTC. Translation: CASKVGVADGYTF.

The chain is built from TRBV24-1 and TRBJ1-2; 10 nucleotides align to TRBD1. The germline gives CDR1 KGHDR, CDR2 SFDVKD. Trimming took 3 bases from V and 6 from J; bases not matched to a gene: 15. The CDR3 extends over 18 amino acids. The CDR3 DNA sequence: TGTGCCACCAGTGATCCGTCCCGGGACAGGGGCTACCCCGATGGCTACACCTTC. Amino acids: CATSDPSRDRGYPDGYTF.

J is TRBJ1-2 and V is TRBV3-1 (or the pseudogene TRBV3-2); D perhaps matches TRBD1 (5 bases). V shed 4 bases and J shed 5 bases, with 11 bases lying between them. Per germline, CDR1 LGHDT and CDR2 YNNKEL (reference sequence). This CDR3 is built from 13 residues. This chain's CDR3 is CASSLGQGYGYTF. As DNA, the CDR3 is TGTGCCAGCAGCCTCGGGCAGGGTTATGGCTACACCTTC.

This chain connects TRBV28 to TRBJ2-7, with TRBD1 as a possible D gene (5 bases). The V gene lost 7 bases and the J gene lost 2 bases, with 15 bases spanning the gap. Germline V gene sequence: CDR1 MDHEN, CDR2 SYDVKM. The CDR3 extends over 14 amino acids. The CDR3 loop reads CASTQGFRAYEQYF. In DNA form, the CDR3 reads TGTGCCAGCACTCAGGGCTTCAGAGCCTACGAGCAGTACTTC. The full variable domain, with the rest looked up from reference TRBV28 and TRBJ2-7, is DVKVTQSSRYLVKRTGEKVFLECVQDMDHENMFWYRQDPGLGLRLIYFSYDVKMKEKGDIPEGYSVSREKKERFSLILESASTNQTSMYLCASTQGFRAYEQYFGPGTRLTVT.

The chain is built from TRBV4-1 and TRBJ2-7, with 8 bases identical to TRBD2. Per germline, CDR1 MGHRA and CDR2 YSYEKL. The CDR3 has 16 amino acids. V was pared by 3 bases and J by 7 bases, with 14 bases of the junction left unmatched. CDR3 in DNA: TGCGCCAGCAGCCACACTACTAGCGGACGTGCTCTGGAGCAGTACTTC. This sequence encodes CASSHTTSGRALEQYF.

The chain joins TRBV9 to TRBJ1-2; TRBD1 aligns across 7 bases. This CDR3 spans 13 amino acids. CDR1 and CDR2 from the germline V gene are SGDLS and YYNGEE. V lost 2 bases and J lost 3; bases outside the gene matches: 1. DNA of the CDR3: TGTGCCAGCAGCGTTGGGACAGACTATGGCTACACCTTC. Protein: CASSVGTDYGYTF.

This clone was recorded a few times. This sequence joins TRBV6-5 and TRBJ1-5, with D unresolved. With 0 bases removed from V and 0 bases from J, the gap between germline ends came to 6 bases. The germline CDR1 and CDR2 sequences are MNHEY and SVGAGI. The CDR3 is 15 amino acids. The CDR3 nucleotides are TGTGCCAGCAGTTACTCATCCAGTAGCAATCAGCCCCAGCATTTT. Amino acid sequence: CASSYSSSSNQPQHF.

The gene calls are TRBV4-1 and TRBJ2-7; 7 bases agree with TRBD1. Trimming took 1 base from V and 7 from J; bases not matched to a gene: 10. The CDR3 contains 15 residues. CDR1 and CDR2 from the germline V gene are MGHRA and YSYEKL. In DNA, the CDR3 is TGCGCCAGCAGCCAAGTCCAAGACAGGGTGTTTGAGCAGTACTTC. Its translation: CASSQVQDRVFEQYF.

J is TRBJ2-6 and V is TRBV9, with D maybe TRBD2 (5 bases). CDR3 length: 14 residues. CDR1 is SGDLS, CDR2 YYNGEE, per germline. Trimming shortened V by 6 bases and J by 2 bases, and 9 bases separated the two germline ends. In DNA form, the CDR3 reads TGTGCCAGCACCGGGATAGCTGGGGCCAACGTCCTGACTTTC. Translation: CASTGIAGANVLTF.